This TCR beta chain emerged from a study of regulatory T cells in long-lasting Graves disease. Broader study findings: Small sample size may have lowered accuracy. Under persistent disease, TRBV28, TRBJ1-2 and TRBJ2-5 were used preferentially. Between persistent patients, roughly 2,600 public clonotypes were shared, exceeding the 900 to 1,000 shared between new patients.

Regarding time point: persistent/refractory GD, antithyroid drugs over 5 years with positive TRAb. Extracted RNA from PBMCs served as the source of the TCR library. Patients met American Thyroid Association criteria for Graves' disease. This clonotype was seen repeatedly, ten times or more. The antigen is undetermined. Germline CDR1 SNHLY, CDR2 FYNNEI. The CDR3 is made up of 11 amino acids. V lost 6 bases to trimming and J lost 12 bases, with 14 bases between them. Both iRepertoire HTBI primers and Arm-PCR of CDR3 regions were used to build the TCR beta libraries. TCRdb passed the multiplex PCR reads through MiXCR, listing each CDR3 protein once. The sample consists of hundreds of thousands of distinct CDR3 sequences, 20% to 25% of them appearing once.

The gene calls are TRBV2 and TRBJ1-1; D not resolved. Here the sequenced sample was peripheral blood mononuclear cells (PBMCs), taken when the disease was refractory, from a patient treated with antithyroid drugs. The source is a female donor with Graves disease. The CDR3 region has the DNA TGTGCCAGCAGATCGGGCCGAGGAACTTTCTTT. Its protein product is CASRSGRGTFF.